This passage covers 23 T cell receptor beta chains from one sample sequenced in a study of T cell repertoires in aging, cancer and after chemotherapy. TCR beta rearrangements were amplified from peripheral blood genomic DNA. Rearranged V-D-J TRB sequences were amplified with a mixed TRB-A/B primer pool. From the multiplex PCR reads, TCRdb called clonotypes with MiXCR, one entry per CDR3 protein. Counted here are fewer than 4,500 distinct CDR3 sequences, approximately 37% occurring once; the ten biggest clones make up around two thirds. The sequenced sample was blood. All receptors derive from a human donor with a solid tumor.

V gene TRBV9 combines with J gene TRBJ1-6; TRBD1 matches 7 bases. Germline V gene data show CDR1 as SGDLS and CDR2 as YYNGEE. The CDR3 is made up of 15 amino acids. J lost 6 bases, V lost 0 bases, and 3 bases had no gene match. The CDR3 sequence: CASSVGQGGNSPLHF. In DNA form, the CDR3 reads TGTGCCAGCAGCGTAGGACAGGGCGGTAATTCACCCCTCCACTTT.

This sequence joins TRBV5-1 and TRBJ1-1, with D possibly matching TRBD1 (6 bases). V shed 5 bases and J shed 1 base, with 12 bases lying between them. CDR1 and CDR2 from the germline V gene are SGHRS and YFSETQ. The CDR3 spans 14 residues. CDR3 region: CASSPQGGNTEAFF. The CDR3 DNA reads as TGCGCCAGCAGTCCACAGGGCGGGAACACTGAAGCTTTCTTT.

The chain combines TRBV15 with TRBJ1-6, with D perhaps TRBD1 (5 bases). V gave up 3 bases and J gave up 9 bases, with 9 bases separating them. The CDR3 totals 13 residues. From germline, CDR1 is LNHNV and CDR2 YYDKDF (reference sequence). CDR3 sequence reads: CATSRSGISPLHF. The DNA of the CDR3 is TGTGCCACCAGCAGGTCAGGGATTTCACCCCTCCACTTT.

This rearrangement joins TRBV5-4 to TRBJ2-7, with 8 bases matching TRBD1. The CDR3 runs to 15 residues. Germline assignment: CDR1 SGHNT and CDR2 YYREEE (reference sequence). V was pared by 5 bases and J by 4 bases, with 11 bases of the junction left unmatched. For the CDR3, the DNA is TGTGCCAGCAGATCGCCGGGACAGGCGGCATACGAGCAGTACTTC. This sequence encodes CASRSPGQAAYEQYF.

Worth noting for this clonotype: A junction boundary mismatches the germline segment, possibly from a read error. The chain carries TRBV7-3 and TRBJ2-7; 14 nucleotides align to TRBD2. CDR3 length: 17 amino acids. Germline V gene data show CDR1 as SGHTA and CDR2 as FQGTGA. The chain's CDR3 is CASSRPRTSGGPYEQYF. CDR3 DNA: TGCGCCAGCAGCCGACCTCGGACTAGCGGGGGGCCTTACGAGCAGTACTTC.

This clonotype appeared a few times. In nucleotides, the CDR3 is TGTGCCAGCAGCTTAGGGTCCGGGATTCCAGGGGAGCTGTTTTTT. It translates to CASSLGSGIPGELFF. The V gene is TRBV11-2, the J gene TRBJ2-2; D perhaps matches TRBD2 (5 bases). CDR3 length: 15 residues. CDR1 and CDR2 (germline): SGHAT, FQNNGV. The V end lost 1 base, the J end lost 8 bases, and 14 bases lay between the germline ends.

Only a few counts were recorded for this clonotype. The chain carries TRBV20-1 and TRBJ1-1; tentatively, D is TRBD1 (5 bases). The germline V gene encodes CDR1 DFQATT and CDR2 SNEGSKA (reference sequence). This CDR3 region has 15 residues. Trimming stripped 3 bases from V and 7 bases from J, with 21 bases between. As DNA, the CDR3 is TGCAGTGCTAGTGACCGGGGACGCCAGACCAATGAAGCTTTCTTT. The encoded protein is CSASDRGRQTNEAFF.

This clonotype was counted a few times. This sequence joins TRBV11-1 and TRBJ2-3; D remains ambiguous. Germline-derived CDR1 and CDR2 are SGHAT and FQDESV (reference sequence). This CDR3 has 16 residues. Trimming pared 5 bases from V and 1 base from J, leaving 16 bases between. CDR3 in amino acids: CASSRRTAWGTDTQYF. The CDR3 DNA reads as TGTGCCAGCAGCCGTCGGACGGCATGGGGCACAGATACGCAGTATTTT.

The table lists this clonotype with a few counts. This chain uses TRBV6-6 with TRBJ2-2; no clear D gene. The length of the CDR3 is 15 residues. V was pared by 2 bases and J by 1 base, with 8 bases between. From germline, CDR1 is MNHNY and CDR2 SVGAGI (reference sequence). CDR3 loop: CASSYTDLNTGELFF. Here the CDR3 DNA reads TGTGCCAGCAGTTACACGGATCTGAACACCGGGGAGCTGTTTTTT.

The J gene is TRBJ1-1, the V gene TRBV10-2, with a tentative D call TRBD1 (5 bases). The CDR3 has 15 amino acids. Trimming pared 6 bases from V and 1 base from J, leaving 15 bases between. Germline V lookup: CDR1 WSHSY, CDR2 SAAADI. The CDR3 nucleotides are TGCGCCAGCAGGGCGAGGGGACTATCGAACACTGAAGCTTTCTTT. It yields the protein CASRARGLSNTEAFF.

The rearrangement joins TRBV10-3 to TRBJ2-5, with D perhaps matching TRBD1 (6 bases). The CDR3 spans 14 residues. Germline lookup yields CDR1 ENHRY and CDR2 SYGVKD. V gave up 2 bases and J gave up 4 bases, with 11 bases separating them. The CDR3 spells CAISEGGEGETQYF. DNA for the CDR3: TGTGCCATCAGTGAGGGGGGCGAAGGAGAGACCCAGTACTTC.

The J gene is TRBJ2-7, the V gene TRBV7-9; weak D call: TRBD2 (6 bases). This CDR3 comprises 12 residues. CDR1 is SEHNR and CDR2 is FQNEAQ in the germline V gene (reference sequence). The V gene lost 6 bases and the J gene lost 4 bases, with 10 bases spanning the gap. The CDR3 sequence: CASSVREYEQYF. The CDR3 DNA reads as TGTGCCAGCAGTGTACGGGAGTACGAGCAGTACTTC.

The chain is built from TRBV18 and TRBJ2-5; 8 bases are shared with TRBD2. The CDR3 extends over 14 amino acids. Unmatched junction bases numbered 13, after V lost 3 bases and J lost 13 bases. Germline CDR1 KGHSH, CDR2 LQKENI. The DNA for the CDR3 is TGTGCCAGCTCACCTGGGCGGGAGGTTACGCCCACGTACTTC. It is translated as CASSPGREVTPTYF.

This clonotype has just a few counts. This chain uses TRBV6-1 with TRBJ1-3, with TRBD1 as a possible D gene (5 bases). The CDR3 is 16 amino acids. Germline values: CDR1 MNHNS, CDR2 SASEGT. With 6 bases removed from V and 0 bases from J, the gap between germline ends came to 15 bases. CDR3 nucleotide sequence: TGTGCCAGCAGAGCACCGACAGCCGTCTCTGGAAACACCATATATTTT. Its protein product is CASRAPTAVSGNTIYF.

This clonotype occurred a few times. The chain joins TRBV19 to TRBJ1-1; possibly TRBD1 for D (5 bases). The germline V gene encodes CDR1 LNHDA and CDR2 SQIVND (reference sequence). The V and J ends lost 5 bases and 0 bases respectively, with 13 bases between them. The CDR3 totals 15 residues. CDR3 in amino acids: CASSSQGPMNTEAFF. CDR3 nucleotides: TGTGCCAGTAGTTCGCAGGGCCCCATGAACACTGAAGCTTTCTTT.

This chain links TRBV11-3 with TRBJ1-4; 9 nucleotides match TRBD1. The CDR3 totals 16 residues. Germline trimming cut 4 bases from V and 8 bases from J; bases unmatched to any gene: 11. Germline lookup yields CDR1 SGHNT and CDR2 YENEEA. In DNA form, the CDR3 reads TGTGCCAGCAGCTCACCGAAGGACAGGGGAAGAGAAAAACTGTTTTTT. Its translation is CASSSPKDRGREKLFF.

This clonotype was detected only a few times. The V and J genes are TRBV7-3 and TRBJ2-1; D is possibly TRBD1 (6 bases). Trimming took 1 base from V and 6 from J, leaving 10 bases between them. There are 14 residues in the CDR3. Germline V gene lookup returns CDR1 SGHTA and CDR2 FQGTGA. CDR3 DNA sequence: TGTGCCAGCAGCTTAAACAGGGCCGGCAATGAGCAGTTCTTC. Its protein is CASSLNRAGNEQFF.

Only a few counts were recorded for this clonotype. The genes are TRBV7-9 and TRBJ2-1, with D perhaps TRBD2 (6 bases). Germline loops: CDR1 SEHNR, CDR2 FQNEAQ (reference sequence). The CDR3 contains 15 residues. Trimming took off 5 bases at V and 0 bases at J, with 11 bases between the two ends. This chain's CDR3 is CASSAGRSSYNEQFF. CDR3 nucleotide sequence: TGTGCCAGCAGCGCGGGACGCAGCTCCTACAATGAGCAGTTCTTC.

The V gene is TRBV28, the J gene TRBJ1-2; D may be TRBD1 (6 bases). V shed 6 bases and J shed 5 bases, with 22 bases lying between them. The CDR3 is made up of 16 amino acids. CDR1 is MDHEN, CDR2 SYDVKM, per germline. CDR3 sequence (DNA): TGTGCCAGCAGACCAGACCCGGGACAAGTCTTTTATGGCTACACCTTC. As protein: CASRPDPGQVFYGYTF.

A remark on this clonotype: Because the CDR3 is missing its conserved closing phenylalanine or tryptophan, this is likely a read error. The DNA is left out, because the CDR3 cannot be placed on it with certainty; the CDR3 is given as TCRdb lists it. The rearrangement uses TRBV6-5 and TRBJ2-6; the tabulated D call, TRBD1, remains unverified against the DNA. Germline V CDR1 and CDR2: MNHEY, SVGAGI. The CDR3 totals 8 residues, both ends included. The CDR3 sequence is CASSPGTS.

This clonotype was seen more than once but under ten times. V and J are TRBV19 and TRBJ2-7; 8 bases agree with TRBD1. The CDR3 is 15 residues long. The V gene's germline CDR1 is LNHDA and CDR2 SQIVND (reference sequence). V lost 1 base to trimming and J lost 2 bases; unmatched junction nucleotides: 4. CDR3 DNA: TGTGCCAGTAGTATAGGGACAGGGAAAACCTACGAGCAGTACTTC. Translation gives CASSIGTGKTYEQYF.

The chain couples TRBV20-1 to TRBJ1-5; D is undetermined. Germline values: CDR1 DFQATT, CDR2 SNEGSKA (reference sequence). The CDR3 is 15 amino acids. V was trimmed by 0 bases and J by 1 base, leaving 10 bases between them. For the CDR3, the DNA is TGCAGTGCTAGAGATCCTAGGGTCAGCAATCAGCCCCAGCATTTT. Residues: CSARDPRVSNQPQHF.

This chain links TRBV20-1 with TRBJ2-5; no clear D. Germline assignment: CDR1 DFQATT and CDR2 SNEGSKA (reference sequence). Between the trimmed V and J ends, which lost 4 bases and 3 bases, there was a span of 6 bases. This CDR3 spans 11 amino acids. CDR3 protein: CSATLKETQYF. In nucleotides, the CDR3 is TGCAGTGCTACCCTGAAAGAGACCCAGTACTTC.